These 30 T cell receptor beta chains were all obtained from the same sample, sequenced in a study of blood T cell repertoires in COVID-19 (dated by TCRdb to 2018 to 2020). Receptors were amplified or captured by the immunoSEQ multiplex PCR assay. TCRdb provides this immuneACCESS table in a form limited to in-frame rearrangements. Some clones are lacking; in checked studies, under half of them reflect an unresolved V gene, and why the rest are absent is not known. The sample data list under 110,000 clones, and over 80% of these were observed just once. The ten largest clones take up over 5.5% of the sample. Source material: peripheral blood. The receptor set was obtained from a man in his fifties with active COVID-19.

The rearrangement uses TRBV5-8 and TRBJ2-3, with TRBD2 matching 11 bases. V was clipped by 1 base and J by 2 bases; unmatched bases: 3. This CDR3 spans 16 amino acids. CDR1 and CDR2 from the germline V gene are SGHTS and YDEGEE. The CDR3 nucleotides are TGTGCCAGCAGCTTGCTAGCGGGAGGTTTCACAGATACGCAGTATTTT. Protein sequence: CASSLLAGGFTDTQYF.

This chain uses TRBV6-1 with TRBJ2-6; the D gene is possibly TRBD2 (5 bases). V lost 4 bases to trimming and J lost 1 base, with 8 bases between them. The CDR3 is made up of 15 amino acids. Germline assignment: CDR1 MNHNS and CDR2 SASEGT. CDR3 sequence reads: CASSVARSGANVLTF. The CDR3 nucleotides read TGTGCCAGCAGTGTAGCGCGTTCTGGGGCCAACGTCCTGACTTTC.

The V and J genes are TRBV28 and TRBJ1-3; TRBD1 agrees at 7 bases. The ends lost 5 bases at V and 8 bases at J; junction bases unmatched: 12. The CDR3 consists of 15 residues. Germline CDR1 MDHEN, CDR2 SYDVKM. In nucleotides, the CDR3 is TGTGCCAGCAGTACCGAACAGGGGTTTGAAGACACCATATATTTT. Translated, it gives CASSTEQGFEDTIYF.

J is TRBJ1-1 and V is TRBV6-5; no clear D gene. The CDR3 is 11 amino acids. The germline V gene encodes CDR1 MNHEY and CDR2 SVGAGI. V was shortened by 2 bases and J by 10 bases, with 8 bases between the two germline ends. The CDR3 nucleotides read TGTGCCAGCAGTTACCACCTAGGAGCTTTCTTT. Translated, it gives CASSYHLGAFF.

This chain links TRBV2 with TRBJ2-1, with 9 nucleotides matching TRBD1. With V trimmed by 6 bases and J by 3 bases, 6 bases remained unmatched. Germline values: CDR1 SNHLY, CDR2 FYNNEI. CDR3 length: 15 residues. This chain's CDR3 is CASRRDRASYNEQFF. The DNA of the CDR3 is TGTGCCAGCAGAAGGGACAGGGCAAGCTACAATGAGCAGTTCTTC. The variable domain in full, completed from reference TRBV2 and TRBJ2-1, reads EPEVTQTPSHQVTQMGQEVILRCVPISNHLYFYWYRQILGQKVEFLVSFYNNEISEKSEIFDDQFSVERPDGSNFTLKIRSTKLEDSAMYFCASRRDRASYNEQFFGPGTRLTVL.

V gene TRBV14 combines with J gene TRBJ2-2; TRBD1 agrees at 9 bases. This CDR3 region has 16 residues. Germline V gene lookup returns CDR1 SGHDN and CDR2 FVKESK. With 2 bases clipped from V and 6 bases from J, the junction kept 7 bases outside the gene matches. The CDR3 bases are TGTGCCAGCAGCCAATACCTCAGGACAGGGGCCGGGGAGCTGTTTTTT. Amino acid sequence: CASSQYLRTGAGELFF.

The rearrangement joins TRBV5-1 to TRBJ2-5; D is possibly TRBD2 (6 bases). Germline V gene sequence: CDR1 SGHRS, CDR2 YFSETQ. There are 17 residues in the CDR3. The V end was cut by 0 bases, the J end by 1 base, with 16 bases between. The CDR3 spells CASSLEGRSGSQETQYF. The CDR3 nucleotides are TGCGCCAGCAGCTTGGAGGGACGTAGCGGTTCCCAAGAGACCCAGTACTTC.

The genes are TRBV5-7 and TRBJ2-2, with 9 positions matching TRBD2. TRBV5-7 is an open reading frame, and its role is uncertain. Trimming at V came to 5 bases and at J to 4 bases, leaving 15 bases not matched to a gene. The CDR3 is made up of 18 amino acids. The DNA of the CDR3 is TGTGCCAGCAGTGACCTAGCGGGAAACGGTCAGGGCACCGGGGAGCTGTTTTTT. Translating gives CASSDLAGNGQGTGELFF.

The chain recombines TRBV28 with TRBJ1-1, with no clear D. Germline CDR1 MDHEN, CDR2 SYDVKM. V shed 5 bases and J shed 3 bases, with 10 bases lying between them. The CDR3 is 13 amino acids. This CDR3 is CASSLGTYTEAFF. Written as DNA, the CDR3 is TGTGCCAGCAGTCTGGGCACCTACACTGAAGCTTTCTTT.

V is TRBV2 and J is TRBJ1-5; 9 bases agree with TRBD1. Unmatched junction bases numbered 11, after V lost 3 bases and J lost 5 bases. The CDR3 is 17 residues long. The germline gives CDR1 SNHLY, CDR2 FYNNEI. The CDR3 nucleotides are TGTGCCAGCAGTGACTTAACCGGGACAGGGTTTGATCAGCCCCAGCATTTT. This encodes CASSDLTGTGFDQPQHF.

The V gene is TRBV3-1 (or the pseudogene TRBV3-2), the J gene TRBJ2-7, with a possible D match to TRBD1 (5 bases). Germline CDR1 is LGHDT and CDR2 is YNNKEL (reference sequence). V was trimmed by 4 bases and J by 2 bases, leaving 6 bases between them. The length of the CDR3 is 12 residues. CDR3 residues: CASSPGTYEQYF. The CDR3 DNA reads TGTGCCAGCAGCCCAGGGACCTACGAGCAGTACTTC.

This chain connects TRBV24-1 to TRBJ2-1; 7 nucleotides align to TRBD1. Germline CDR1 and CDR2: KGHDR and SFDVKD. Unmatched junction bases numbered 8, after V lost 6 bases and J lost 4 bases. The CDR3 is made up of 15 amino acids. The CDR3 region is CATSPTTGVYNEQFF. The DNA for the CDR3 is TGTGCCACCAGTCCAACTACAGGGGTATACAATGAGCAGTTCTTC.

This chain connects TRBV3-1 (or the pseudogene TRBV3-2) to TRBJ2-2, with 12 bases that match TRBD2. This CDR3 is 15 amino acids long. Losses at the gene ends were 1 base for V and 7 bases for J; bases not matched to a gene: 1. In germline, CDR1 is LGHDT, CDR2 YNNKEL (reference sequence). The CDR3 DNA follows: TGTGCCAGCAGCCAAGGGACTAGCGGGATCGGGGAGCTGTTTTTT. It codes for CASSQGTSGIGELFF.

The V call is TRBV25-1, the J call TRBJ1-5; maybe TRBD1 (5 bases). The CDR3 totals 13 residues. The V end lost 5 bases, the J end lost 7 bases, and 12 bases lay between the germline ends. The germline V gene encodes CDR1 MGHDK and CDR2 SYGVNS. DNA for the CDR3: TGTGCCAGCAGTCGGGGAGGGACGCAGCCCCAGCATTTT. As protein: CASSRGGTQPQHF.

The chain is built from TRBV19 and TRBJ1-1; 7 bases fit TRBD1. The V gene end was trimmed by 3 bases and the J gene end by 2 bases; junction bases not matched to a gene: 9. Germline CDR1 reads LNHDA; CDR2 reads SQIVND (reference sequence). The CDR3 runs to 16 residues. The DNA of the CDR3 is TGTGCCAGTAGTATTTCCCTGAGGGGGCCCAACACTGAAGCTTTCTTT. Translation: CASSISLRGPNTEAFF.

The chain employs TRBV23-1 and TRBJ2-7; no reliable D call. TRBV23-1 is noted as an ORF with a role that remains uncertain. CDR3 length: 8 amino acids. The V and J ends lost 10 bases and 4 bases respectively, with 2 bases between them. The CDR3 coding sequence is TGCGCCACTTACGAGCAGTACTTC. Protein sequence: CATYEQYF.

The chain is built from TRBV19 and TRBJ2-7; 8 positions agree with TRBD2. Losses at the gene ends were 5 bases for V and 2 bases for J; bases not matched to a gene: 17. CDR1 is LNHDA and CDR2 is SQIVND in the germline V gene (reference sequence). This CDR3 has 18 residues. Here the CDR3 reads CASSGRISGVPDPYEQYF. CDR3 nucleotides: TGTGCCAGTAGTGGTAGGATTAGCGGGGTTCCAGATCCCTACGAGCAGTACTTC.

This rearrangement joins TRBV7-2 to TRBJ2-1, with D possibly being TRBD1 (5 bases). CDR1 and CDR2 (germline): SGHTA, FQGNSA. The length of the CDR3 is 13 residues. Trimming shortened V by 5 bases and J by 9 bases, and 14 bases separated the two germline ends. The CDR3 bases are TGTGCCAGCAGCGGATATCTGGACATTGAGCAGTTCTTC. It specifies CASSGYLDIEQFF.

The chain recombines TRBV19 with TRBJ1-5; TRBD1 agrees at 10 bases. Trimming took 10 bases from V and 5 from J; bases not matched to a gene: 5. This CDR3 is 13 amino acids long. Germline CDR1 reads LNHDA; CDR2 reads SQIVND (reference sequence). CDR3 nucleotides: TGTGCCACCTCGGACAGGGGGTATCAGCCCCAGCATTTT. Translating gives CATSDRGYQPQHF.

This chain connects TRBV28 to TRBJ2-3; D is unresolved. The CDR3 extends over 12 amino acids. Germline V gene sequence: CDR1 MDHEN, CDR2 SYDVKM. Between the trimmed V and J ends, which lost 8 bases and 5 bases, there was a span of 11 bases. CDR3 sequence (DNA): TGTGCCAGCCGGGTCACCATAGATACGCAGTATTTT. This translates into CASRVTIDTQYF.

This chain links TRBV7-8 with TRBJ1-6; maybe TRBD1 (6 bases). CDR3 length equals 14 residues. Germline V gene data show CDR1 as SGHVS and CDR2 as FQNEAQ. V was trimmed by 6 bases and J by 7 bases, leaving 13 bases between them. The CDR3 reads CASSQDRINSPLHF. CDR3 DNA sequence: TGTGCCAGCAGTCAAGACAGGATCAATTCACCCCTCCACTTT.

The rearrangement uses TRBV5-1 and TRBJ2-3; D not resolved. CDR1 is SGHRS, CDR2 YFSETQ, per germline. V dropped 4 bases and J dropped 4 bases, with 16 bases sitting between them. This CDR3 has 15 amino acids. CDR3 sequence: CASSRDSSSADTQYF. The CDR3 DNA reads as TGCGCCAGCAGCCGTGATAGCTCCTCGGCAGATACGCAGTATTTT.

The table lists this clone with a count of one. V is TRBV6-1 and J is TRBJ2-3; TRBD2 might be the D (6 bases). Germline V gene data show CDR1 as MNHNS and CDR2 as SASEGT. CDR3 length: 15 residues. Trimming removed 2 bases at V and 0 bases at J, with 9 bases between. Here the CDR3 DNA reads TGTGCCAGCAGTGAACAACTAGCTAGCACAGATACGCAGTATTTT. It codes for CASSEQLASTDTQYF.

CDR3 sequence: CASSRGPENNEQFF. CDR3 nucleotides: TGTGCCAGCAGCCGTGGGCCCGAAAACAATGAGCAGTTCTTC. This chain connects TRBV5-4 to TRBJ2-1; D gene uncertain. The germline CDR1 and CDR2 sequences are SGHNT and YYREEE (reference sequence). V was pared by 4 bases and J by 5 bases, with 13 bases between. The CDR3 totals 14 residues.

The gene calls are TRBV6-6 and TRBJ2-7, with 9 bases matching TRBD2. Germline CDR1 and CDR2: MNHNY and SVGAGI (reference sequence). This CDR3 has 15 residues. V lost 2 bases to trimming and J lost 9 bases; unmatched junction nucleotides: 11. The CDR3 reads CASSYGAAGGSGQYF. Here the CDR3 DNA reads TGTGCCAGCAGTTACGGGGCAGCGGGAGGATCCGGGCAGTACTTC.

V usage is TRBV27 and J usage is TRBJ2-2, with TRBD1 identical over 8 bases. The CDR3 runs 16 residues. The germline V gene encodes CDR1 MNHEY and CDR2 SMNVEV (reference sequence). Unmatched junction bases numbered 6, after V lost 5 bases and J lost 1 base. DNA for the CDR3: TGTGCCAGCAGTACGTCCGGGACAGGGAACACCGGGGAGCTGTTTTTT. Translation: CASSTSGTGNTGELFF.

The CDR3 nucleotides are TGTGCCAGCAGCTTAGGGGGCACGGTAGCAAACACTGAAGCTTTCTTT. It codes for CASSLGGTVANTEAFF. The rearrangement joins TRBV7-2 to TRBJ1-1; possible D gene TRBD1, 5 bases. Trimming shortened V by 1 base and J by 2 bases, and 14 bases separated the two germline ends. Germline lookup yields CDR1 SGHTA and CDR2 FQGNSA. This CDR3 has 16 residues.

The genes are TRBV4-1 and TRBJ2-1, with D unclear. Germline CDR1 reads MGHRA; CDR2 reads YSYEKL. Trimming left V 0 bases short and J 2 bases short, with 8 bases between. This CDR3 has 15 amino acids. CDR3 residues: CASSQDPNTYNEQFF. DNA for the CDR3: TGCGCCAGCAGCCAAGATCCGAACACCTACAATGAGCAGTTCTTC.

The V call is TRBV6-6, the J call TRBJ1-2, with TRBD1 matching over 9 bases. This CDR3 is built from 18 residues. Trimming at V came to 5 bases and at J to 2 bases, leaving 15 bases not matched to a gene. Per the germline V gene, CDR1 is MNHNY and CDR2 is SVGAGI (reference sequence). CDR3 amino acids: CASSRYGTGWSRNYGYTF. The CDR3 nucleotides read TGTGCCAGCAGTCGTTACGGGACAGGGTGGAGCCGGAACTATGGCTACACCTTC.

The chain joins TRBV19 to TRBJ1-1; D might be TRBD1 (5 bases). V was pared by 0 bases and J by 7 bases, with 12 bases between. CDR1 is LNHDA and CDR2 is SQIVND in the germline V gene (reference sequence). The CDR3 is 14 residues long. The CDR3 DNA is TGTGCCAGTAGTATAGATGGCGAGACAGATGAAGCTTTCTTT. Translated: CASSIDGETDEAFF.